These 28 T cell receptor beta chains were sequenced from one sample in a study of blood T cells in healthy people across ages. The second PCR ran roughly 6 to 11 cycles with a sample-barcoded 5' primer and J-beta primers. One entry per CDR3 protein results from TCRdb running MiXCR on the 5' RACE reads. This table holds about 1.4 million distinct CDR3 sequences, approximately 59% found once. Sequenced sample: blood. The receptors come from a man younger than 35 in good health.

This chain connects TRBV20-1 to TRBJ2-2; 8 positions agree with TRBD1. CDR3 length: 14 residues. The junction had 8 bases not matched to a gene; V was cut back by 7 bases and J by 4 bases. Germline loops: CDR1 DFQATT, CDR2 SNEGSKA (reference sequence). This CDR3 reads CSEGQGRGTGELFF. The CDR3 coding sequence is TGCAGTGAAGGACAGGGAAGAGGCACCGGGGAGCTGTTTTTT.

The chain combines TRBV4-2 with TRBJ2-1; no reliable D call. Per the germline V gene, CDR1 is LGHNA and CDR2 is YNFKEQ. This CDR3 comprises 15 residues. V was cut by 0 bases and J by 8 bases, with 14 bases left in between. CDR3 coding DNA: TGTGCCAGCAGCCAAGAAGTCGGGCTAAGGGATGAGCAGTTCTTC. It translates to CASSQEVGLRDEQFF.

In DNA, the CDR3 is TGTGCCAGCAGTTTACGGACAGGGGGCTGGGAGACCCAGTACTTC. Amino acid sequence: CASSLRTGGWETQYF. The rearrangement joins TRBV6-5 to TRBJ2-5; 11 nucleotides match TRBD1. The CDR3 spans 15 residues. The J segment lost 5 bases and the V segment lost 4 bases, leaving 6 bases of the junction unmatched. CDR1 and CDR2 from the germline V gene are MNHEY and SVGAGI.

This clonotype was counted only a few times. The chain combines TRBV29-1 with TRBJ2-5; perhaps D is TRBD1 or TRBD2 (5 bases each). The CDR3 contains 13 residues. Trimming stripped 6 bases from V and 5 bases from J, with 16 bases between. CDR1 and CDR2 (germline): SQVTM, ANQGSEA. The CDR3 protein is CSVTAGGWETQYF. The CDR3 DNA sequence: TGCAGCGTAACGGCTGGGGGATGGGAGACCCAGTACTTC.

The genes are TRBV20-1 and TRBJ2-7; possibly TRBD1 for D (5 bases). The CDR3 contains 12 residues. V was trimmed by 2 bases and J by 7 bases, leaving 12 bases between them. Germline CDR1 and CDR2: DFQATT and SNEGSKA (reference sequence). The CDR3 spells CSARSSGREQYF. Written as DNA, the CDR3 is TGCAGTGCTAGATCGTCAGGGCGAGAGCAGTACTTC.

With respect to this clonotype: No DNA is shown, since the ends of the CDR3 on it are uncertain; the CDR3 is the one TCRdb lists. The chain carries TRBV15 and TRBJ2-3; the table calls TRBD2, which could not be checked here. CDR1 and CDR2 (germline): LNHNV, YYDKDF (reference sequence). The CDR3 is 16 residues long, counting both termini. This chain's CDR3 is CATSSVGAGTDNTRYF.

This sequence joins TRBV11-3 and TRBJ2-1; D not certain. From germline, CDR1 is SGHNT and CDR2 YENEEA. Trimming removed 3 bases from V and 7 bases from J, with 16 bases in between. The CDR3 contains 15 residues. CDR3 sequence reads: CASSFLGARWNEQFF. The CDR3 region has the DNA TGTGCCAGCAGCTTCCTCGGCGCCCGGTGGAATGAGCAGTTCTTC. The full variable domain, completed using reference TRBV11-3 and TRBJ2-1, is EAGVVQSPRYKIIEKKQPVAFWCNPISGHNTLYWYLQNLGQGPELLIRYENEEAVDDSQLPKDRFSAERLKGVDSTLKIQPAELGDSAVYLCASSFLGARWNEQFFGPGTRLTVL.

The chain is built from TRBV20-1 and TRBJ1-2, with D uncertain. V was trimmed by 3 bases and J by 3 bases, leaving 11 bases between them. The CDR3 extends over 13 amino acids. CDR1 DFQATT and CDR2 SNEGSKA come from the germline V gene (reference sequence). CDR3 bases: TGCAGTGCTAGTCCCCAGACCTACTATGGCTACACCTTC. Translated, it gives CSASPQTYYGYTF.

V and J are TRBV9 and TRBJ2-3, with 14 bases aligning to TRBD2. V lost 4 bases to trimming and J lost 4 bases; unmatched junction nucleotides: 5. The CDR3 is 16 amino acids. Germline V gene data show CDR1 as SGDLS and CDR2 as YYNGEE. The CDR3 protein is CASSPTSGGAPDTQYF. The CDR3, as DNA: TGTGCCAGCAGCCCGACTAGCGGGGGGGCCCCAGATACGCAGTATTTT.

In this sample, this clonotype turned up once. The chain employs TRBV6-1 and TRBJ2-1; TRBD2 aligns across 10 bases. Per the germline V gene, CDR1 is MNHNS and CDR2 is SASEGT. V was pared by 5 bases and J by 4 bases, with 11 bases of the junction left unmatched. This CDR3 region has 17 residues. DNA of the CDR3: TGTGCCAGCAGTCCCACATCACTAGCGGGGTATTACAATGAGCAGTTCTTC. Translation gives CASSPTSLAGYYNEQFF.

There are a few counts of this clonotype. V is TRBV20-1 and J is TRBJ2-7; D perhaps matches TRBD2 (6 bases). Germline CDR1 reads DFQATT; CDR2 reads SNEGSKA (reference sequence). This CDR3 spans 13 amino acids. Trimming left V 5 bases short and J 3 bases short, with 14 bases between. For the CDR3, the DNA is TGCAGTGCTCGATGGACGGAGGGCTACGAGCAGTACTTC. This sequence encodes CSARWTEGYEQYF.

This clonotype showed up just a few times. This chain uses TRBV4-3 with TRBJ2-7, with D maybe TRBD1 (6 bases). Deletions cut 0 bases from V and 0 bases from J, with 9 bases between. The CDR3 extends over 15 amino acids. Looked up from germline, CDR1 is LGHNA and CDR2 is YSLEER. This CDR3 reads CASSQDGTPSYEQYF. The CDR3 nucleotides read TGCGCCAGCAGCCAAGATGGGACACCCTCCTACGAGCAGTACTTC.

V gene TRBV7-8 combines with J gene TRBJ2-3; 7 nucleotides align to TRBD2. Germline CDR1 SGHVS, CDR2 FQNEAQ. J lost 5 bases, V lost 4 bases, and 15 bases had no gene match. There are 17 residues in the CDR3. CDR3 DNA sequence: TGTGCCAGCAGCTACCTCTCCGGGGGGTTAGTGCGAGATACGCAGTATTTT. It encodes CASSYLSGGLVRDTQYF.

The rearrangement joins TRBV6-2 or TRBV6-3 to TRBJ2-5, with 11 bases matching TRBD2. The better agreement between TRBJ2-7 and the DNA end casts doubt on the J call. This CDR3 contains 15 residues. Germline V gene lookup returns CDR1 MNHEY and CDR2 SVGEGT. The CDR3: CASKEDLAGGYEQYF. DNA for the CDR3: TGTGCCAGCAAAGAGGATCTAGCGGGAGGCTACGAGCAGTACTTC.

The chain has TRBV5-1 and TRBJ2-3; D perhaps matches TRBD1 (6 bases). The CDR3 contains 13 residues. Per the germline V gene, CDR1 is SGHRS and CDR2 is YFSETQ. V lost 4 bases and J 9 bases, leaving 15 bases between the germline ends. Written as DNA, the CDR3 is TGCGCCAGCAGCACACCCGGACAGAGAACGCAGTATTTT. Encoded protein: CASSTPGQRTQYF.

J is TRBJ1-2 and V is TRBV6-6; 7 bases fit TRBD1. Per the germline V gene, CDR1 is MNHNY and CDR2 is SVGAGI (reference sequence). Germline trimming cut 7 bases from V and 3 bases from J; bases unmatched to any gene: 14. This CDR3 spans 16 amino acids. Written as DNA, the CDR3 is TGTGCCAGCATCCCCGGAAGGGGGCTGTCTGACTATGGCTACACCTTC. It codes for CASIPGRGLSDYGYTF.

This clonotype was found once. This rearrangement joins TRBV11-2 to TRBJ2-1; D gene unclear. The CDR3 has 16 residues. Trimming removed 4 bases at V and 0 bases at J, with 13 bases between. Germline CDR1 reads SGHAT; CDR2 reads FQNNGV. The CDR3 DNA follows: TGTGCCAGCAGCTCAGGAATAGCTGACTCCTACAATGAGCAGTTCTTC. This gives the protein CASSSGIADSYNEQFF.

This rearrangement joins TRBV7-2 to TRBJ1-4, with a possible D match to TRBD1 (6 bases). Germline V gene lookup returns CDR1 SGHTA and CDR2 FQGNSA. CDR3 length: 14 residues. V shed 5 bases and J shed 6 bases, with 13 bases lying between them. CDR3 nucleotides: TGTGCCAGCAGCCCCTGGGGGGGCTATGAAAAACTGTTTTTT. Protein: CASSPWGGYEKLFF.

Comments on this clonotype: One end of the junction fails to match germline, which may point to a read error. This chain connects TRBV20-1 to TRBJ2-1; perhaps TRBD2 as D (5 bases). CDR3 length: 14 amino acids. Germline-derived CDR1 and CDR2 are DFQATT and SNEGSKA (reference sequence). The CDR3 loop reads CSAHLSRGYNEQIF. The DNA for the CDR3 is TGCAGTGCCCATCTGTCCCGAGGGTACAATGAGCAGATCTTC.

This chain connects TRBV12-3 or TRBV12-4 to TRBJ2-5, with TRBD1 matching over 7 bases. Trimming at V came to 5 bases and at J to 13 bases, leaving 10 bases not matched to a gene. The CDR3 runs to 12 residues. The CDR3 DNA reads TGTGCCAGCAGTCCCGGACAGGCGAGGTTGTACTTC. It yields the protein CASSPGQARLYF.

This chain links TRBV15 with TRBJ2-7; D possibly corresponds to TRBD1 (5 bases). CDR1 is LNHNV and CDR2 is YYDKDF in the germline V gene (reference sequence). V dropped 0 bases and J dropped 6 bases, with 9 bases sitting between them. The CDR3 is 13 amino acids. Here the CDR3 DNA reads TGTGCCACCAGCAGAGAAGCTAGGGGCGAGCAGTACTTC. Protein: CATSREARGEQYF.

The chain carries TRBV14 and TRBJ2-7; TRBD1 agrees at 8 bases. The tail of the sequence fits TRBJ2-5 better, so the J call may be wrong. This CDR3 is built from 18 residues. The V gene's germline CDR1 is SGHDN and CDR2 FVKESK. DNA for the CDR3: TGTGCCAGCAGCCAAAGGGGGACAGGACCACTACCCCAAGAGACCCAGTACTTC. It is translated as CASSQRGTGPLPQETQYF.

This clonotype has only one observation. The gene calls are TRBV5-1 and TRBJ1-2; the D gene is possibly TRBD1 (6 bases). The CDR3 contains 15 residues. Germline assignment: CDR1 SGHRS and CDR2 YFSETQ. Trimming stripped 2 bases from V and 0 bases from J, with 11 bases between. The CDR3 sequence is CASSFTGLTNYGYTF. The CDR3 nucleotides read TGCGCCAGCAGCTTTACAGGGCTCACTAACTATGGCTACACCTTC.

This clonotype was counted a few times. The genes are TRBV4-1 and TRBJ2-3, with D uncertain. The CDR3 extends over 15 amino acids. Trimming removed 4 bases at V and 2 bases at J, with 13 bases between. Per the germline V gene, CDR1 is MGHRA and CDR2 is YSYEKL. The CDR3 nucleotides read TGCGCCAGCAGCCCATCACCTCACACCACAGATACGCAGTATTTT. Translating gives CASSPSPHTTDTQYF.

This clonotype was observed a single time. The V and J genes are TRBV7-2 and TRBJ2-6, with D hard to call. V gave up 5 bases and J gave up 9 bases, with 17 bases separating them. This CDR3 is 15 amino acids long. Looked up from germline, CDR1 is SGHTA and CDR2 is FQGNSA. DNA for the CDR3: TGTGCCAGCAGCCGGCAGGCGGCACAAAGCAACGTCCTGACTTTC. Translated, it gives CASSRQAAQSNVLTF.

The V gene is TRBV20-1, the J gene TRBJ2-5, with 9 bases lining up with TRBD1. Judging by the DNA end, TRBJ2-7 fits better; the J call may be wrong. CDR3 size: 15 residues. Germline-derived CDR1 and CDR2 are DFQATT and SNEGSKA (reference sequence). The CDR3 loop reads CSARGGQGNSYEQYF. The CDR3 DNA reads as TGCAGTGCTAGAGGGGGACAGGGAAACTCCTACGAGCAGTACTTC.

The chain recombines TRBV20-1 with TRBJ2-4, with 11 bases fitting TRBD2. Trimming cost V 3 bases and J 13 bases; bases outside gene matches: 17. The CDR3 is 16 residues long. CDR1 and CDR2 from the germline V gene are DFQATT and SNEGSKA (reference sequence). In DNA, the CDR3 is TGCAGTGCTAGTGAACTAGCGGGGGACCCTAGGGTAGAGCAGTACTTC. Amino acids: CSASELAGDPRVEQYF.

The chain links TRBV21-1 to TRBJ2-3; TRBD2 reflects the table's D call only, with no check against the DNA. TRBV21-1 constitutes a pseudogene. This CDR3 region has 12 residues. The CDR3 DNA reads TGTGCCAGCAAGGACCCTGGGGGTACGCAGTATTTT. Encoded protein: CASKDPGGTQYF.